One and the same sample provided the 22 T cell receptor beta chains below, sequenced in a study of T cell repertoires in cytomegalovirus infection. One entry per CDR3 protein results from TCRdb running MiXCR on the reads. This table has approximately 150,000 distinct CDR3 sequences, approximately 17% appearing once. The specimen was CD8+ T cells from PBMCs. The receptors derive from a human donor in good health (CMV status not recorded). Some clones in this sample may be carry-over from other donors' samples.

This chain links TRBV6-5 with TRBJ1-2; perhaps TRBD1 as D (5 bases). The germline V gene has CDR1 MNHEY and CDR2 SVGAGI. V lost 6 bases, J lost 8 bases, and 16 bases lay in between. The CDR3 runs to 13 residues. Here the CDR3 DNA reads TGTGCCAGCAGACCCCGGGACCTTGACGGCTACACCTTC. As protein: CASRPRDLDGYTF.

The CDR3 loop is CASSLGRDAQYF. The CDR3 DNA reads TGTGCCAGCAGCTTAGGCCGGGATGCGCAGTATTTT. V is TRBV7-2 and J is TRBJ2-3; weak D call: TRBD2 (5 bases). Germline CDR1 SGHTA, CDR2 FQGNSA. The V gene lost 1 base and the J gene lost 10 bases, with 9 bases spanning the gap. The CDR3 consists of 12 residues.

The rearrangement joins TRBV6-5 to TRBJ2-2, with D unresolved. Germline-derived CDR1 and CDR2 are MNHEY and SVGAGI. Trimming removed 0 bases at V and 7 bases at J, with 6 bases between. This CDR3 region has 13 residues. This CDR3 is CASSYSNVGELFF. DNA for the CDR3: TGTGCCAGCAGTTACTCGAATGTCGGGGAGCTGTTTTTT.

This chain connects TRBV4-1 to TRBJ2-7, with 7 bases aligning to TRBD1. Germline CDR1 and CDR2: MGHRA and YSYEKL. V shed 4 bases, J shed 4 bases, and the junction held 7 bases outside the gene matches. CDR3 length: 14 amino acids. CDR3: CASSPEDRKYEQYF. The CDR3 DNA reads as TGCGCCAGCAGCCCGGAGGACAGGAAATACGAGCAGTACTTC.

This clonotype was counted only a few times. CDR3 DNA sequence: TGTGCCAGCAGCTTAGGGGTAGGACCCTACGAGCAGTACTTC. Its translation: CASSLGVGPYEQYF. The genes are TRBV7-9 and TRBJ2-7; D not certain. V lost 1 base to trimming and J lost 2 bases, with 9 bases between them. This CDR3 has 14 residues. Per the germline V gene, CDR1 is SEHNR and CDR2 is FQNEAQ (reference sequence).

This clonotype was recorded a few times. V gene TRBV7-2 combines with J gene TRBJ1-2; TRBD1 might be the D (5 bases). V was cut by 3 bases and J by 0 bases, with 14 bases left in between. From germline, CDR1 is SGHTA and CDR2 FQGNSA. The CDR3 length is 16 residues. CDR3 in amino acids: CASSFRGFEANYGYTF. CDR3 DNA: TGTGCCAGCAGCTTCCGGGGGTTTGAGGCTAACTATGGCTACACCTTC.

The V and J genes are TRBV9 and TRBJ2-1, with 8 bases fitting TRBD2. The germline V gene encodes CDR1 SGDLS and CDR2 YYNGEE. CDR3 length: 15 residues. After removal of 2 bases from V and 7 bases from J, the junction contained 8 bases not matched to a gene. The CDR3 spells CASSVSGRRGNEQFF. In DNA form, the CDR3 reads TGTGCCAGCAGCGTCAGCGGGAGAAGGGGGAATGAGCAGTTCTTC.

The chain recombines TRBV7-9 with TRBJ2-7, with D possibly matching TRBD1 (6 bases). The CDR3 contains 14 residues. Germline V gene data show CDR1 as SEHNR and CDR2 as FQNEAQ (reference sequence). V lost 5 bases and J 4 bases, leaving 15 bases between the germline ends. The CDR3 nucleotides read TGTGCCAGCAGCCCGCCAGGACAGATTTACGAGCAGTACTTC. Its translation: CASSPPGQIYEQYF.

This clonotype was detected many times. V and J are TRBV7-9 and TRBJ1-2; TRBD1 is a possible D gene (5 bases). CDR1 is SEHNR and CDR2 is FQNEAQ in the germline V gene (reference sequence). V dropped 5 bases and J dropped 6 bases, with 22 bases sitting between them. The CDR3 length is 16 residues. CDR3 residues: CASSPPLSGGVDGYTF. The CDR3 DNA reads as TGTGCCAGCAGCCCCCCGTTGTCCGGGGGGGTTGATGGCTACACCTTC.

This clonotype has only a few counts. The V call is TRBV2, the J call TRBJ2-6, with D tentatively TRBD1 or TRBD2 (5 bases each). With 5 bases removed from V and 4 bases from J, the gap between germline ends came to 12 bases. The germline V gene has CDR1 SNHLY and CDR2 FYNNEI. This CDR3 comprises 15 residues. CDR3 protein: CASSMRGGGANVLTF. CDR3 in DNA: TGTGCCAGCAGTATGAGGGGTGGCGGGGCCAACGTCCTGACTTTC.

This clonotype was seen more than once but under ten times. The V gene is TRBV14, the J gene TRBJ2-7; 7 bases agree with TRBD1. This CDR3 spans 17 amino acids. The germline CDR1 and CDR2 sequences are SGHDN and FVKESK. Trimming removed 0 bases from V and 6 bases from J; junction bases left unmatched: 14. CDR3 bases: TGTGCCAGCAGCCAAGATCGACGGGTTGAGGGGGCTCCCGAGCAGTACTTC. Translating it yields CASSQDRRVEGAPEQYF.

This rearrangement joins TRBV12-3 or TRBV12-4 to TRBJ1-1, with D possibly being TRBD1 (5 bases). V lost 7 bases and J 0 bases, leaving 21 bases between the germline ends. The CDR3 sequence is 17 residues long. The chain's CDR3 is CASTLTWGGFMNTEAFF. CDR3 bases: TGTGCCAGCACCCTCACCTGGGGGGGGTTCATGAACACTGAAGCTTTCTTT.

This sequence joins TRBV12-3 or TRBV12-4 and TRBJ1-5; a possible D gene is TRBD1 (5 bases). The V and J ends lost 3 bases and 3 bases respectively, with 12 bases between them. CDR3 length: 15 residues. The CDR3 sequence is CASSFAGKVNQPQHF. In nucleotides, the CDR3 is TGTGCCAGCAGTTTTGCAGGGAAAGTCAATCAGCCCCAGCATTTT.

V usage is TRBV28 and J usage is TRBJ1-1; the D gene is possibly TRBD1 (5 bases). Trimming shortened V by 3 bases and J by 4 bases, and 12 bases separated the two germline ends. The germline CDR1 and CDR2 sequences are MDHEN and SYDVKM. The CDR3 is made up of 14 amino acids. CDR3 region: CASSFFGGGTEAFF. DNA for the CDR3: TGTGCCAGCAGTTTTTTCGGGGGTGGCACTGAAGCTTTCTTT.

CDR3 protein: CAISEGSGGLGYTF. CDR3 bases: TGTGCCATCAGTGAGGGGTCCGGAGGGCTAGGCTACACCTTC. The chain employs TRBV10-3 and TRBJ1-2; D is ambiguous. V shed 2 bases and J shed 8 bases, with 15 bases lying between them. The CDR3 has 14 amino acids. Per germline, CDR1 ENHRY and CDR2 SYGVKD.

In this sample, this clonotype turned up a few times. The V and J genes are TRBV7-2 and TRBJ2-7, with 8 bases lining up with TRBD2. Germline CDR1 reads SGHTA; CDR2 reads FQGNSA. V was clipped by 0 bases and J by 3 bases; unmatched bases: 7. The CDR3 extends over 16 amino acids. For the CDR3, the DNA is TGTGCCAGCAGCTTAGCGGTAGCGGGGAGCATCTACGAGCAGTACTTC. Its protein is CASSLAVAGSIYEQYF.

The rearrangement joins TRBV7-2 to TRBJ2-3; TRBD1 might be the D (6 bases). Germline values: CDR1 SGHTA, CDR2 FQGNSA. Trimming cost V 0 bases and J 3 bases, with 22 bases left between them. This CDR3 is 19 amino acids long. The CDR3 here is CASSLATIAYRDGTDTQYF. For the CDR3, the DNA is TGTGCCAGCAGCTTAGCGACGATTGCTTACAGGGATGGGACAGATACGCAGTATTTT.

The chain employs TRBV7-2 and TRBJ2-1; no definite D call. This CDR3 has 15 residues. The germline V gene encodes CDR1 SGHTA and CDR2 FQGNSA. V dropped 2 bases and J dropped 4 bases, with 12 bases sitting between them. The CDR3 region is CASSLSGGPYNEQFF. As DNA, the CDR3 is TGTGCCAGCAGCTTATCGGGCGGTCCGTACAATGAGCAGTTCTTC. Supplemented by reference TRBV7-2 and TRBJ2-1, the full variable domain reads GAGVSQSPSNKVTEKGKDVELRCDPISGHTALYWYRQSLGQGLEFLIYFQGNSAPDKSGLPSDRFSAERTGGSVSTLTIQRTQQEDSAVYLCASSLSGGPYNEQFFGPGTRLTVL.

A few counts support this clonotype. This chain connects TRBV7-9 to TRBJ2-3, with TRBD2 identical over 8 bases. This CDR3 is 14 amino acids long. V lost 5 bases to trimming and J lost 11 bases; unmatched junction nucleotides: 12. The germline CDR1 and CDR2 sequences are SEHNR and FQNEAQ (reference sequence). The CDR3 nucleotides are TGTGCCAGCAGCAAAGCGGGAGAAGGGGGAAAGCAGTATTTT. It encodes CASSKAGEGGKQYF.

The chain uses TRBV7-9 and TRBJ2-3; TRBD2 agrees at 8 bases. In germline, CDR1 is SEHNR, CDR2 FQNEAQ (reference sequence). The CDR3 has 15 residues. V lost 1 base to trimming and J lost 9 bases; unmatched junction nucleotides: 9. The CDR3 loop reads CASSLDQSGGATQYF. The CDR3, as DNA: TGTGCCAGCAGCTTAGATCAGTCGGGGGGGGCCACGCAGTATTTT.

This chain uses TRBV20-1 with TRBJ2-3; TRBD2 matches at 8 bases. The CDR3 runs to 18 residues. The ends lost 1 base at V and 0 bases at J; junction bases unmatched: 12. Germline CDR1 is DFQATT and CDR2 is SNEGSKA (reference sequence). The CDR3, as DNA: TGCAGTGCTAGAGCTGAGTGGGCTAGCGGGCTTAGCACAGATACGCAGTATTTT. Translated: CSARAEWASGLSTDTQYF.

The gene calls are TRBV5-1 and TRBJ2-7, with TRBD1 identical over 7 bases. CDR3 length equals 14 residues. Germline loops: CDR1 SGHRS, CDR2 YFSETQ. The V gene end was trimmed by 5 bases and the J gene end by 1 base; junction bases not matched to a gene: 6. CDR3 bases: TGCGCCAGCAGTTGGGGACAGAGGTCCTACGAGCAGTACTTC. It yields the protein CASSWGQRSYEQYF.